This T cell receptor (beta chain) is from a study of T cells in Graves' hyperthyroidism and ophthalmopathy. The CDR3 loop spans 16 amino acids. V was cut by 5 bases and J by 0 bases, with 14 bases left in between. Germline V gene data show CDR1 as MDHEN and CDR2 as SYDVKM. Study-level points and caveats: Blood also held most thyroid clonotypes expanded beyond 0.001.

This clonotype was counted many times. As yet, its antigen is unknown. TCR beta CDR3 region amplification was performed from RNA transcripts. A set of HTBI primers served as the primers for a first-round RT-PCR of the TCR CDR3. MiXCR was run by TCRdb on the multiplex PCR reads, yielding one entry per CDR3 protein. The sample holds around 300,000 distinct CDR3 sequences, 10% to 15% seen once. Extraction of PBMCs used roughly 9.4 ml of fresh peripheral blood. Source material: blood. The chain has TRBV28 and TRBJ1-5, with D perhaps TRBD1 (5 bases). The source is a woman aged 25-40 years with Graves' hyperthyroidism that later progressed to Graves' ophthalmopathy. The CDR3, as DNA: TGTGCCAGCAGTCGCCCCCGAGACAGTAGCAATCAGCCCCAGCATTTT. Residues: CASSRPRDSSNQPQHF.